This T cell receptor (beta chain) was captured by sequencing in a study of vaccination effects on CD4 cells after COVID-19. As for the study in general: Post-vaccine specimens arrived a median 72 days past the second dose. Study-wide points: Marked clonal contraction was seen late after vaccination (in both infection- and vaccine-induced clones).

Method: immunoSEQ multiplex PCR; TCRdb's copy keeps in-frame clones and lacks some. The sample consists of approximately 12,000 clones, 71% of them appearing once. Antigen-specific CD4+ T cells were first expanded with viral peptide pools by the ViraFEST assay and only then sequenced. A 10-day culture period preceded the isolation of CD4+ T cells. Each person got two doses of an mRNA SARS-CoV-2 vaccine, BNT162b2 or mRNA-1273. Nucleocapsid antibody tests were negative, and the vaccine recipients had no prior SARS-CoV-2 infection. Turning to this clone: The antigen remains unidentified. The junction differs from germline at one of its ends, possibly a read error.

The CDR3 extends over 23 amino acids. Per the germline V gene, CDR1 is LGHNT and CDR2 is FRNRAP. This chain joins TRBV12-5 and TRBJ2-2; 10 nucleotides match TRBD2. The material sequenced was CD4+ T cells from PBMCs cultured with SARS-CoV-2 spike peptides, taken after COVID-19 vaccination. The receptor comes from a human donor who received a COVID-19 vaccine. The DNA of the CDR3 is TGTGCTGGTGGTTTGGTAGGGGGTGGGGGGGTACTAGCGGGACAAACGAACACCGGGGAGCTGTTTTTT. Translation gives CAGGLVGGGGVLAGQTNTGELFF.